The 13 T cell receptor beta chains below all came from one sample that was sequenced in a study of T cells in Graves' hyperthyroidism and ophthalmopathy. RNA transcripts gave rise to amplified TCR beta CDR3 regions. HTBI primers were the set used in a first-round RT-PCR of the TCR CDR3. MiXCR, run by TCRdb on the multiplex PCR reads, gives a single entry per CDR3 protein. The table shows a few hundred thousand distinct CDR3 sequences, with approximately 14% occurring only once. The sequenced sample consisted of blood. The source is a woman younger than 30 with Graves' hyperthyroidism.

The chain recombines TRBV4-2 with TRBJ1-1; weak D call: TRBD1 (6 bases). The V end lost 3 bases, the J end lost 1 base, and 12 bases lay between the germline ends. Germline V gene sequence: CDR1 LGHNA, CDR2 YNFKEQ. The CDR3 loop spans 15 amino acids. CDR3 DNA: TGTGCCAGCAGCCACGGGACAAGGGGGAACACTGAAGCTTTCTTT. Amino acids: CASSHGTRGNTEAFF.

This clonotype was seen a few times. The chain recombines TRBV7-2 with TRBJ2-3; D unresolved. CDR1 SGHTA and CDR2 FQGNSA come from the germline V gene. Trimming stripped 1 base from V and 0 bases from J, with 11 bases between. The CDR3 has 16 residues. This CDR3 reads CASSLVGDPSTDTQYF. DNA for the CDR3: TGTGCCAGCAGCTTAGTGGGCGACCCTAGCACAGATACGCAGTATTTT.

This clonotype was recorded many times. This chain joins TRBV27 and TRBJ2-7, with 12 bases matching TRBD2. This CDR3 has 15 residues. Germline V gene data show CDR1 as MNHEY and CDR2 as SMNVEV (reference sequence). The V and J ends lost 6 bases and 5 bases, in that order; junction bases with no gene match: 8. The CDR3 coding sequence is TGTGCCAGCAGGTTGACTAGCGGGAGCCTCCACGAGCAGTACTTC. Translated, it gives CASRLTSGSLHEQYF.

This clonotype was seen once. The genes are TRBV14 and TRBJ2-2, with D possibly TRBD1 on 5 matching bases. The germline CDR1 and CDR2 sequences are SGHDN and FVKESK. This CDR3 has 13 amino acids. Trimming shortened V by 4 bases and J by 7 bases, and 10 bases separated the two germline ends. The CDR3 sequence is CASSPRQRGELFF. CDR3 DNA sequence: TGTGCCAGCAGCCCTCGACAGCGCGGGGAGCTGTTTTTT.

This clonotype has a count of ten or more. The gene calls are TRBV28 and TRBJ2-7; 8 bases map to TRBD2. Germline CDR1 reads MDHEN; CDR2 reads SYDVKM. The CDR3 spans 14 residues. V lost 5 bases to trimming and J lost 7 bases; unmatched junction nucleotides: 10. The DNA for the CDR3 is TGTGCCAGCAGTGTAAGCGGGAGAGGAGGGGAGCAGTACTTC. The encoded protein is CASSVSGRGGEQYF. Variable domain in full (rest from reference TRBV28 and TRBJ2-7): DVKVTQSSRYLVKRTGEKVFLECVQDMDHENMFWYRQDPGLGLRLIYFSYDVKMKEKGDIPEGYSVSREKKERFSLILESASTNQTSMYLCASSVSGRGGEQYFGPGTRLTVT.

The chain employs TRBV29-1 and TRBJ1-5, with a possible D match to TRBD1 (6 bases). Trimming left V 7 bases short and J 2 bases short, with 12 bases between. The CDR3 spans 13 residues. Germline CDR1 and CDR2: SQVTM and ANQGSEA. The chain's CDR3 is CSAAGAGNQPQHF. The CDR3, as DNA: TGCAGCGCCGCAGGGGCGGGCAATCAGCCCCAGCATTTT. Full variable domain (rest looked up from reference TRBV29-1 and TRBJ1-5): SAVISQKPSRDICQRGTSLTIQCQVDSQVTMMFWYRQQPGQSLTLIATANQGSEATYESGFVIDKFPISRPNLTFSTLTVSNMSPEDSSIYLCSAAGAGNQPQHFGDGTRLSIL.

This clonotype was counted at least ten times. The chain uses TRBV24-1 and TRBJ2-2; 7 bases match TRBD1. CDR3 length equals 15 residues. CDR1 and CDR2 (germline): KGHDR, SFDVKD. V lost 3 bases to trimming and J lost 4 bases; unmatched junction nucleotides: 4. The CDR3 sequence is CATSDATGITGELFF. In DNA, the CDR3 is TGTGCCACCAGTGATGCGACAGGGATCACCGGGGAGCTGTTTTTT.

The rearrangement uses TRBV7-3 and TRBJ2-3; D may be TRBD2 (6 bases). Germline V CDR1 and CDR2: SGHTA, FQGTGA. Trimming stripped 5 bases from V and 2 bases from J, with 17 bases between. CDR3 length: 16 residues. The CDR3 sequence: CASSPGTSHPTDTQYF. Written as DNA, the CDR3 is TGTGCCAGCAGCCCGGGGACTTCCCACCCCACAGATACGCAGTATTTT.

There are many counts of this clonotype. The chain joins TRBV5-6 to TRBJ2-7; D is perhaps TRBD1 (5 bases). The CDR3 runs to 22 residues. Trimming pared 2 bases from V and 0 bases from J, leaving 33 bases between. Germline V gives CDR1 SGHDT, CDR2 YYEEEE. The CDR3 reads CASSFLNPDKGRTLRSSYEQYF. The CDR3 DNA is TGTGCCAGCAGCTTCCTCAACCCGGACAAGGGTCGGACCCTGAGGAGCTCCTACGAGCAGTACTTC.

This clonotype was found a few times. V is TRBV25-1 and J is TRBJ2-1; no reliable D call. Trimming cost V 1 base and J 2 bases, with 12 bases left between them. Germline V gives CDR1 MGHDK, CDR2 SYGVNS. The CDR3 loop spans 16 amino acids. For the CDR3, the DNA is TGTGCCAGCAGTGAATTCAGGACCGAGACCTACAATGAGCAGTTCTTC. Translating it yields CASSEFRTETYNEQFF.

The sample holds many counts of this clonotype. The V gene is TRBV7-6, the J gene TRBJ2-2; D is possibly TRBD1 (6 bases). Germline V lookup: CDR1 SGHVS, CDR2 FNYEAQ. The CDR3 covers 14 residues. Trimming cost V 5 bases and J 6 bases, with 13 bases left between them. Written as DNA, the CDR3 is TGTGCCAGCAGCCCCCAGCCAGGGGCCGGGGAGCTGTTTTTT. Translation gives CASSPQPGAGELFF.

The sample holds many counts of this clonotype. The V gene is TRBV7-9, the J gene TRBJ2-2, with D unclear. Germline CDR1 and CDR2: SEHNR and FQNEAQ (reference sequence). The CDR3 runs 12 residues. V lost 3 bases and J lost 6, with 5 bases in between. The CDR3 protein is CASSFGSGELFF. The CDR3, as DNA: TGTGCCAGCAGCTTTGGCTCCGGGGAGCTGTTTTTT.

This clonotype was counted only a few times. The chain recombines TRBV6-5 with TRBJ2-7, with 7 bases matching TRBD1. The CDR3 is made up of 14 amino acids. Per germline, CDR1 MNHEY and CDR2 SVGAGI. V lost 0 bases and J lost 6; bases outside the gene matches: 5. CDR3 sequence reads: CASSYSVTGFEQYF. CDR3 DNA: TGTGCCAGCAGTTACTCAGTGACAGGGTTCGAGCAGTACTTC.